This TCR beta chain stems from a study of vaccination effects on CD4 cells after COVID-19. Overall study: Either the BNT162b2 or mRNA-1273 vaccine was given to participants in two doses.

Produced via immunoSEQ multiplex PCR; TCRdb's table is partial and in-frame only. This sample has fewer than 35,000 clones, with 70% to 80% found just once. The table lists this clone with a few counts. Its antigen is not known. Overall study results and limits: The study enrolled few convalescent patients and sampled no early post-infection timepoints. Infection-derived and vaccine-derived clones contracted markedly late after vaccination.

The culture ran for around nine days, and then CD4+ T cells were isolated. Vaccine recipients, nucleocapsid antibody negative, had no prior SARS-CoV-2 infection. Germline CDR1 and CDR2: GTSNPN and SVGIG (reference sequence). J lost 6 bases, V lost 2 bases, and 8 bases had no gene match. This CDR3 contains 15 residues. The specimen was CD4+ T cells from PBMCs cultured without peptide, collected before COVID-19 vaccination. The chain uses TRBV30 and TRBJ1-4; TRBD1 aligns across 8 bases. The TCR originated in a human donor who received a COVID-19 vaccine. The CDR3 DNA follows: TGTGCCTGGAGTCTACAGGGGGAGAGGGATGAAAAACTGTTTTTT. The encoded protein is CAWSLQGERDEKLFF.